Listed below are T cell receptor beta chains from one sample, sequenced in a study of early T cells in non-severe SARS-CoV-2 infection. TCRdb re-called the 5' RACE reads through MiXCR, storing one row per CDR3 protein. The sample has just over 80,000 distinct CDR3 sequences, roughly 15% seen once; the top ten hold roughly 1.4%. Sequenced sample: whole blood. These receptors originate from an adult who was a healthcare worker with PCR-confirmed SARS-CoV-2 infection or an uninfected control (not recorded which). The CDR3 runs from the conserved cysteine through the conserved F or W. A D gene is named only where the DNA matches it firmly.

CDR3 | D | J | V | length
CAISGGDRGRDEQYF | TRBD1 | TRBJ2-7 | TRBV10-3 | 15
CASSFGGVSPQPQHF | - | TRBJ1-5 | TRBV27 | 15
CAWTLGSEVFF | - | TRBJ1-1 | TRBV30 | 11
CASSGSWGGRNYGYTF | - | TRBJ1-2 | TRBV25-1 | 16
CASSYVAGTTEAFF | - | TRBJ1-1 | TRBV6-2/TRBV6-3 | 14
CASSLAGGSGNTIYF | - | TRBJ1-3 | TRBV5-1 | 15
CASSFGEAESPLHF | - | TRBJ1-6 | TRBV28 | 14
CASSLGLAGGSQQETQYF | TRBD2 | TRBJ2-5 | TRBV14 | 18
CASSSGLAPNNEQFF | TRBD2 | TRBJ2-1 | TRBV7-2 | 15
CSAYRRGGEAFF | - | TRBJ1-1 | TRBV20-1 | 12
CASSQDRGGGPTDTQYF | TRBD2 | TRBJ2-3 | TRBV4-3 | 17
CASSLGVDRGAYNEQFF | TRBD1 | TRBJ2-1 | TRBV5-1 | 17
CAISESLTGRQSNQPQHF | - | TRBJ1-5 | TRBV10-3 | 18
CASSGGLGADTQYF | TRBD2 | TRBJ2-3 | TRBV10-1 | 14
CASSRRDGGDTGELFF | - | TRBJ2-2 | TRBV9 | 16
CASSIDRAGEQYF | - | TRBJ2-7 | TRBV21-1 | 13
CSVELGPSGANVLTF | - | TRBJ2-6 | TRBV29-1 | 15
CASSSHRDYGETQYF | TRBD2 | TRBJ2-5 | TRBV7-9 | 15
CASSSPGQDYNEQFF | TRBD1 | TRBJ2-1 | TRBV5-6 | 15
CASSLRTGNTEAFF | - | TRBJ1-1 | TRBV12-3/TRBV12-4 | 14
CASSYVSFFMNTEAFF | - | TRBJ1-1 | TRBV6-2/TRBV6-3 | 16
CSASGQGNLGGSTDTQYF | - | TRBJ2-3 | TRBV20-1 | 18
CASKRGTGGSDSNQPQHF | TRBD1 | TRBJ1-5 | TRBV27 | 18
CASYRPGQGRYGYTF | TRBD1 | TRBJ1-2 | TRBV2 | 15
CASSSWPELFF | - | TRBJ2-2 | TRBV19 | 11
CASTPGRGRNEQFF | - | TRBJ2-1 | TRBV3-1 | 14
CASSYSPGFGRSTEAFF | - | TRBJ1-1 | TRBV6-5 | 17
CASSFGGTGVGQPQHF | - | TRBJ1-5 | TRBV12-3/TRBV12-4 | 16
CASSLVLATDTQYF | - | TRBJ2-3 | TRBV5-1 | 14
CSASPGDQGNTQYF | - | TRBJ2-3 | TRBV29-1 | 14
CASSFEGLGTGELFF | - | TRBJ2-2 | TRBV11-2 | 15
CASSRLLGETQYF | - | TRBJ2-5 | TRBV9 | 13
CASSLGQETYNEQFF | - | TRBJ2-1 | TRBV11-2 | 15
CASGGGNEQFF | - | TRBJ2-1 | TRBV7-9 | 11
CASSSTGTSGDEQFF | TRBD2 | TRBJ2-1 | TRBV11-2 | 15
CASSQGGGYEQYF | - | TRBJ2-7 | TRBV7-9 | 13
CTNDRTGVYEQYF | TRBD1 | TRBJ2-7 | TRBV19 | 13
CASSYPGGGFAEAFF | TRBD1 | TRBJ1-1 | TRBV25-1 | 15
CSARGTSGGDTGELFF | TRBD2 | TRBJ2-2 | TRBV20-1 | 16
CASSVRQGANEQFF | TRBD1 | TRBJ2-1 | TRBV7-2 | 14
CSVRTESFQETQYF | - | TRBJ2-5 | TRBV29-1 | 14
CASSEGVGQFF | - | TRBJ2-1 | TRBV2 | 11
CASTGATDTQYF | - | TRBJ2-3 | TRBV3-1 | 12
CAISSGQNNSPLHF | TRBD1 | TRBJ1-6 | TRBV10-3 | 14
CASRASGIYYNEQFF | - | TRBJ2-1 | TRBV12-3/TRBV12-4 | 15
CASSLAGVWSTDAQYF | - | TRBJ2-3 | TRBV7-8 | 16
CASSYSRLEQPQHF | - | TRBJ1-5 | TRBV6-5 | 14
CASSVGSYNEQFF | - | TRBJ2-1 | TRBV9 | 13
CAVRTDENYGYTF | - | TRBJ1-2 | TRBV10-3 | 13
CASSLTGHGANYGYTF | TRBD1 | TRBJ1-2 | TRBV5-5 | 16
CASRVIATDTQYF | - | TRBJ2-3 | TRBV12-3/TRBV12-4 | 13
CASSGVPVNEQFF | TRBD2 | TRBJ2-1 | TRBV13 | 13
CASSTGQGAYEQYF | TRBD1 | TRBJ2-7 | TRBV12-3/TRBV12-4 | 14
CATSRDSGGAGELFF | TRBD2 | TRBJ2-2 | TRBV15 | 15